This T cell receptor beta chain is from a study of T-cell memory formation after mild COVID-19. Overall study context: TCR clusters were largely donor specific.

TCRdb processed the 5' RACE reads anew with MiXCR; each CDR3 protein has one entry. This table has roughly 370,000 distinct CDR3 sequences, more than 15% appearing once. Study observations and caveats: For second-wave clones that peaked at day 37, SARS-CoV-2 specificity went unverified. Pre-infection memory showed some responding clones, and this suggested that cross-reactive memory joined.

This clonotype turned up a few times. Its specificity is not known. Trimming shortened V by 5 bases and J by 4 bases, and 18 bases separated the two germline ends. The germline V gene encodes CDR1 SGHDT and CDR2 YYEEEE. The CDR3 has 15 amino acids. The sample consisted of PBMCs or a T cell subset sorted from them (not recorded which). The gene calls are TRBV5-6 and TRBJ2-5; D unclear. This receptor was obtained from a man between 18 and 35 years old who had mild COVID-19 (a few samples of this study predate the infection). Cell type and time point are not known. The CDR3 spells CASSYKGARGETQYF. In DNA, the CDR3 is TGTGCCAGCAGTTACAAGGGTGCCCGAGGAGAGACCCAGTACTTC.